Each of the 31 T cell receptor beta chains below was sequenced from the same sample in a study of PD-1 blockade in classical Hodgkin lymphoma. The assay was immunoSEQ multiplex PCR, and TCRdb's table has in-frame clones only and misses some. This sample has almost 15,000 clones, with roughly 90% found just once. Time point meaning: cycle 4 day 1 (C4D1), after five to seven weeks of nivolumab. Following autologous stem cell transplantation, relapse occurred in every patient, and exposure to brentuximab vedotin varied. Researchers pulled CD8+ T cells out of thawed PBMCs using magnetic negative selection. The sample in question was CD8+ T cells from blood, obtained before the fourth cycle of nivolumab. All receptors come from a human donor with classical Hodgkin lymphoma.

The rearrangement joins TRBV2 to TRBJ2-5, with 8 bases matching TRBD1. CDR1 is SNHLY, CDR2 FYNNEI, per germline. The V gene end was trimmed by 2 bases and the J gene end by 1 base; junction bases not matched to a gene: 12. The CDR3 is 18 amino acids. CDR3 nucleotides: TGTGCCAGCAGTGAACGGTTTTCGGCGACAGGGGTCCAAGAGACCCAGTACTTC. This gives the protein CASSERFSATGVQETQYF. The full variable domain, with the rest looked up from reference TRBV2 and TRBJ2-5, is EPEVTQTPSHQVTQMGQEVILRCVPISNHLYFYWYRQILGQKVEFLVSFYNNEISEKSEIFDDQFSVERPDGSNFTLKIRSTKLEDSAMYFCASSERFSATGVQETQYFGPGTRLLVL.

Relative to its sample, this clone is medium-sized. The DNA for the CDR3 is TGCGCGGCAAGAGGACAAACTGGAAACACCATATATTTT. This sequence encodes CAARGQTGNTIYF. The V gene is TRBV5-1, the J gene TRBJ1-3; tentative D call: TRBD1 (5 bases). Germline V gene lookup returns CDR1 SGHRS and CDR2 YFSETQ. The CDR3 spans 13 residues.

As to this clone: One end of the junction does not line up with germline, which may come from a read error. The chain couples TRBV28 to TRBJ2-1; the D is unclear. The CDR3 is made up of 13 amino acids. The V gene's germline CDR1 is MDHEN and CDR2 SYDVKM. DNA of the CDR3: TGTGCCAGCAGCTTATTTAGCTACAATGAGCAGTTCTTC. Amino acids: CASSLFSYNEQFF. The full variable domain, completed using reference TRBV28 and TRBJ2-1, is DVKVTQSSRYLVKRTGEKVFLECVQDMDHENMFWYRQDPGLGLRLIYFSYDVKMKEKGDIPEGYSVSREKKERFSLILESASTNQTSMYLCASSLFSYNEQFFGPGTRLTVL.

The count of this clone is one. The rearrangement uses TRBV27 and TRBJ2-2, with 14 bases that match TRBD2. The germline V gene encodes CDR1 MNHEY and CDR2 SMNVEV (reference sequence). With 7 bases clipped from V and 7 bases from J, the junction kept 8 bases outside the gene matches. The CDR3 is made up of 16 amino acids. For the CDR3, the DNA is TGTGCCAGCAACCGACTAGCGGGAGGGCCAAACGGGGAGCTGTTTTTT. Protein product: CASNRLAGGPNGELFF.

This clone occurred a few times. The DNA for the CDR3 is TGTGCCAGCAGTGATCCGAGGCTAGCGGATTTCTACGAGCAGTACTTC. This translates into CASSDPRLADFYEQYF. The chain joins TRBV2 to TRBJ2-7; 7 bases align to TRBD2. CDR1 is SNHLY and CDR2 is FYNNEI in the germline V gene. This CDR3 is built from 16 residues. The V segment lost 3 bases and the J segment 3 bases; nucleotides outside the gene matches: 11.

The genes are TRBV9 and TRBJ2-1, with D possibly TRBD2 on 7 matching bases. V was trimmed by 0 bases and J by 4 bases, leaving 14 bases between them. Germline values: CDR1 SGDLS, CDR2 YYNGEE. CDR3 length: 16 amino acids. Here the CDR3 DNA reads TGTGCCAGCAGCGTAGGAGGGGGAGGGCCTTACAATGAGCAGTTCTTC. It is translated as CASSVGGGGPYNEQFF.

V is TRBV5-6 and J is TRBJ2-5, with 13 bases matching TRBD2. The germline V gene encodes CDR1 SGHDT and CDR2 YYEEEE. This CDR3 is built from 18 residues. V lost 3 bases to trimming and J lost 1 base; unmatched junction nucleotides: 9. In nucleotides, the CDR3 is TGTGCCAGCAGCTCCTCCGGGACTAGCGGGATACTCCAAGAGACCCAGTACTTC. It encodes CASSSSGTSGILQETQYF.

The V gene is TRBV5-1, the J gene TRBJ2-1; D is ambiguous. The CDR3 runs to 14 residues. Per the germline V gene, CDR1 is SGHRS and CDR2 is YFSETQ. The ends were cut back, 4 bases at V and 6 bases at J, with 14 bases in the middle. CDR3 DNA sequence: TGCGCCAGCAGCCACATGGACCTATGCAATGAGCAGTTCTTC. Residues: CASSHMDLCNEQFF.

The chain couples TRBV5-6 to TRBJ2-1; D gene ambiguous. This CDR3 is built from 13 residues. Trimming pared 0 bases from V and 5 bases from J, leaving 6 bases between. The germline V gene encodes CDR1 SGHDT and CDR2 YYEEEE. The CDR3 loop is CASSLDAHNEQFF. The CDR3 coding sequence is TGTGCCAGCAGCTTGGATGCGCACAATGAGCAGTTCTTC.

The J gene is TRBJ1-2, the V gene TRBV7-9, with D unresolved. V was trimmed by 6 bases and J by 7 bases, leaving 24 bases between them. This CDR3 region has 16 residues. Germline V gene sequence: CDR1 SEHNR, CDR2 FQNEAQ (reference sequence). The chain's CDR3 is CASSTTRDNLGPGYTF. For the CDR3, the DNA is TGTGCCAGCAGTACTACCCGAGACAATCTAGGTCCTGGCTACACCTTC. Together with reference TRBV7-9 and TRBJ1-2, the CDR3 gives the full variable domain: DTGVSQNPRHKITKRGQNVTFRCDPISEHNRLYWYRQTLGQGPEFLTYFQNEAQLEKSRLLSDRFSAERPKGSFSTLEIQRTEQGDSAMYLCASSTTRDNLGPGYTFGSGTRLTVV.

This clone was detected only once. The V gene is TRBV19, the J gene TRBJ2-7; D perhaps matches TRBD2 (5 bases). The germline V gene has CDR1 LNHDA and CDR2 SQIVND (reference sequence). The V gene lost 1 base and the J gene lost 7 bases, with 8 bases spanning the gap. The CDR3 totals 12 residues. This CDR3 is CASSIGRGEQYF. CDR3 nucleotide sequence: TGTGCCAGTAGTATAGGTCGGGGAGAGCAGTACTTC.

This chain uses TRBV7-9 with TRBJ1-5; perhaps TRBD1 as D (5 bases). The CDR3 contains 14 residues. Germline lookup yields CDR1 SEHNR and CDR2 FQNEAQ (reference sequence). Trimming removed 1 base from V and 4 bases from J, with 8 bases in between. The CDR3 DNA sequence: TGTGCCAGCAGCTTAGGGCAGGGAAATCAGCCCCAGCATTTT. Translated: CASSLGQGNQPQHF.

The rearrangement joins TRBV29-1 to TRBJ1-1, with TRBD1 identical over 7 bases. Trimming at V came to 1 base and at J to 6 bases, leaving 8 bases not matched to a gene. The CDR3 consists of 14 residues. Germline V gene sequence: CDR1 SQVTM, CDR2 ANQGSEA. This chain's CDR3 is CSVEAQGGAAEAFF. CDR3 DNA sequence: TGCAGCGTTGAAGCCCAGGGGGGGGCCGCTGAAGCTTTCTTT. The full variable domain, with the rest looked up from reference TRBV29-1 and TRBJ1-1, is SAVISQKPSRDICQRGTSLTIQCQVDSQVTMMFWYRQQPGQSLTLIATANQGSEATYESGFVIDKFPISRPNLTFSTLTVSNMSPEDSSIYLCSVEAQGGAAEAFFGQGTRLTVV.

This clone was picked up one time. This sequence joins TRBV4-1 and TRBJ2-1; D gene ambiguous. This CDR3 contains 15 residues. Germline assignment: CDR1 MGHRA and CDR2 YSYEKL. V was shortened by 3 bases and J by 0 bases, with 9 bases between the two germline ends. This chain's CDR3 is CASSHATSSYNEQFF. The CDR3 DNA follows: TGCGCCAGCAGCCATGCCACAAGCTCCTACAATGAGCAGTTCTTC.

This clone showed up just a few times. The V and J genes are TRBV28 and TRBJ1-5; no firm D call. The V gene's germline CDR1 is MDHEN and CDR2 SYDVKM. The V end lost 2 bases, the J end lost 3 bases, and 8 bases lay between the germline ends. The CDR3 loop spans 14 amino acids. CDR3 DNA sequence: TGTGCCAGCAGTTTAATTAACCTCAATCAGCCCCAGCATTTT. Translation gives CASSLINLNQPQHF.

This chain links TRBV19 with TRBJ2-7, with 7 bases fitting TRBD2. Trimming at V came to 5 bases and at J to 4 bases, leaving 8 bases not matched to a gene. The CDR3 totals 14 residues. The germline CDR1 and CDR2 sequences are LNHDA and SQIVND (reference sequence). As DNA, the CDR3 is TGTGCCAGTAGTTCTACGACGGGGGGATACGAGCAGTACTTC. Encoded protein: CASSSTTGGYEQYF. Drawing the rest from reference TRBV19 and TRBJ2-7, the complete variable domain is DGGITQSPKYLFRKEGQNVTLSCEQNLNHDAMYWYRQDPGQGLRLIYYSQIVNDFQKGDIAEGYSVSREKKESFPLTVTSAQKNPTAFYLCASSSTTGGYEQYFGPGTRLTVT.

V gene TRBV28 combines with J gene TRBJ2-3; TRBD1 agrees at 7 bases. The junction had 10 bases not matched to a gene; V was cut back by 5 bases and J by 2 bases. The germline V gene has CDR1 MDHEN and CDR2 SYDVKM. The CDR3 loop spans 16 amino acids. The CDR3 DNA is TGTGCCAGCAGTCACCCCGGGACAGAAAACACAGATACGCAGTATTTT. Encoded protein: CASSHPGTENTDTQYF.

The chain combines TRBV7-9 with TRBJ2-5; TRBD1 agrees at 7 bases. The CDR3 is 14 amino acids. Unmatched junction bases numbered 4, after V lost 1 base and J lost 5 bases. The germline CDR1 and CDR2 sequences are SEHNR and FQNEAQ (reference sequence). CDR3 residues: CASSLVLGGETQYF. Here the CDR3 DNA reads TGTGCCAGCAGCTTAGTCCTAGGGGGCGAGACCCAGTACTTC.

This clone came up once. CDR3 sequence (DNA): TGCGCCAGCAGCAGTTCTAGCGGGGGGGGAGATACGCAGTATTTT. Translating gives CASSSSSGGGDTQYF. This chain connects TRBV4-1 to TRBJ2-3, with 12 bases identical to TRBD2. V lost 5 bases and J lost 5; bases outside the gene matches: 5. There are 15 residues in the CDR3. The germline V gene has CDR1 MGHRA and CDR2 YSYEKL.

The rearrangement links TRBV19 to TRBJ2-1, with D hard to call. Trimming took off 3 bases at V and 0 bases at J, with 9 bases between the two ends. The CDR3 consists of 15 residues. Germline V lookup: CDR1 LNHDA, CDR2 SQIVND (reference sequence). The CDR3 sequence: CASSMGLNSYNEQFF. In DNA form, the CDR3 reads TGTGCCAGTAGTATGGGGTTAAACTCCTACAATGAGCAGTTCTTC.

This clone was picked up one time. The J gene is TRBJ2-1, the V gene TRBV7-9, with TRBD2 identical over 15 bases. The J segment lost 6 bases and the V segment lost 5 bases, leaving 2 bases of the junction unmatched. Per germline, CDR1 SEHNR and CDR2 FQNEAQ (reference sequence). The CDR3 loop spans 15 amino acids. This CDR3 is CASSEGLAGGNEQFF. The CDR3 coding sequence is TGTGCCAGCAGCGAGGGACTAGCGGGGGGCAATGAGCAGTTCTTC.

The chain carries TRBV5-1 and TRBJ2-7; D is tentatively TRBD1 or TRBD2 (5 bases each). The V and J ends lost 2 bases and 1 base respectively, with 10 bases between them. The CDR3 is made up of 14 amino acids. Germline V CDR1 and CDR2: SGHRS, YFSETQ. The CDR3 nucleotides read TGCGCCAGCAGCTTAGAGGGGAAGTCCTACGAGCAGTACTTC. Translation gives CASSLEGKSYEQYF.

The rearrangement uses TRBV11-1 and TRBJ2-1; 7 bases line up with TRBD2. V lost 7 bases, J lost 4 bases, and 4 bases stayed unmatched. Germline V gives CDR1 SGHAT, CDR2 FQDESV (reference sequence). The CDR3 is made up of 13 amino acids. The CDR3 DNA sequence: TGTGCCAGCACCCCGGGACTATACAATGAGCAGTTCTTC. Translating gives CASTPGLYNEQFF.

This clone turned up a few times. This chain uses TRBV28 with TRBJ1-2; D not resolved. The CDR3 is 14 amino acids. The germline CDR1 and CDR2 sequences are MDHEN and SYDVKM. V lost 3 bases, J lost 0 bases, and 8 bases lay in between. DNA of the CDR3: TGTGCCAGCAGTTTTGCAGATGCTAACTATGGCTACACCTTC. It specifies CASSFADANYGYTF.

This sequence joins TRBV6-6 and TRBJ1-3; no definite D call. Germline V CDR1 and CDR2: MNHNY, SVGAGI (reference sequence). V was pared by 1 base and J by 3 bases, with 13 bases between. The CDR3 spans 16 residues. The CDR3 is CASSYFWARDGNTIYF. The CDR3 DNA sequence: TGTGCCAGCAGTTACTTTTGGGCTCGTGATGGAAACACCATATATTTT.

The CDR3 DNA sequence: TGTGCCAGCTCGATCGTCCAGGGGGCAAGGTACAATGAGCAGTTCTTC. This codes for CASSIVQGARYNEQFF. The gene calls are TRBV18 and TRBJ2-1, with TRBD1 matching 8 bases. Germline CDR1 KGHSH, CDR2 LQKENI. The CDR3 runs 16 residues. The J segment lost 4 bases and the V segment lost 6 bases, leaving 11 bases of the junction unmatched.

The chain is built from TRBV4-1 and TRBJ2-5, with D perhaps matching TRBD2 (7 bases). The V gene's germline CDR1 is MGHRA and CDR2 YSYEKL. This CDR3 has 16 residues. V was pared by 6 bases and J by 4 bases, with 21 bases between. CDR3 protein: CASRSVKGGGPETQYF. The CDR3 DNA reads TGCGCCAGCAGATCCGTCAAGGGGGGGGGTCCAGAGACCCAGTACTTC.

The chain uses TRBV19 and TRBJ1-2, with D hard to call. The germline V gene encodes CDR1 LNHDA and CDR2 SQIVND (reference sequence). This CDR3 region has 15 residues. The germline V and J ends were trimmed by 10 bases and 4 bases, with 22 bases remaining between them. CDR3 residues: CATKPGLTPAYGYTF. CDR3 bases: TGTGCCACTAAACCCGGCCTCACACCTGCCTATGGCTACACCTTC. The variable domain in full, completed from reference TRBV19 and TRBJ1-2, reads DGGITQSPKYLFRKEGQNVTLSCEQNLNHDAMYWYRQDPGQGLRLIYYSQIVNDFQKGDIAEGYSVSREKKESFPLTVTSAQKNPTAFYLCATKPGLTPAYGYTFGSGTRLTVV.

This rearrangement joins TRBV6-1 to TRBJ2-5, with a possible D match to TRBD2 (5 bases). The DNA end is more similar to TRBJ2-7, so the J call may be wrong. The CDR3 loop spans 11 amino acids. Germline CDR1 and CDR2: MNHNS and SASEGT. The CDR3 coding sequence is TGTGCCAGCCTAGCCTCCTACGAGCAGTACTTC. Encoded protein: CASLASYEQYF.

V is TRBV7-9 and J is TRBJ2-2; 7 bases match TRBD1. Germline-derived CDR1 and CDR2 are SEHNR and FQNEAQ (reference sequence). The ends lost 4 bases at V and 5 bases at J; junction bases unmatched: 10. CDR3 size: 16 residues. CDR3 DNA: TGTGCCAGCAGCTCCCCTCGGGACAGCAGAACCGGGGAGCTGTTTTTT. This translates into CASSSPRDSRTGELFF. The whole variable domain, remainder taken from reference TRBV7-9 and TRBJ2-2, is DTGVSQNPRHKITKRGQNVTFRCDPISEHNRLYWYRQTLGQGPEFLTYFQNEAQLEKSRLLSDRFSAERPKGSFSTLEIQRTEQGDSAMYLCASSSPRDSRTGELFFGEGSRLTVL.

The V and J genes are TRBV7-9 and TRBJ2-5; tentative D call: TRBD2 (7 bases). Germline CDR1 is SEHNR and CDR2 is FQNEAQ (reference sequence). The CDR3 loop spans 14 amino acids. Trimming took 5 bases from V and 4 from J, leaving 14 bases between them. The CDR3 nucleotides read TGTGCCAGCAGCCCGGAGGGGGGGAGAGAGACCCAGTACTTC. Translating gives CASSPEGGRETQYF.